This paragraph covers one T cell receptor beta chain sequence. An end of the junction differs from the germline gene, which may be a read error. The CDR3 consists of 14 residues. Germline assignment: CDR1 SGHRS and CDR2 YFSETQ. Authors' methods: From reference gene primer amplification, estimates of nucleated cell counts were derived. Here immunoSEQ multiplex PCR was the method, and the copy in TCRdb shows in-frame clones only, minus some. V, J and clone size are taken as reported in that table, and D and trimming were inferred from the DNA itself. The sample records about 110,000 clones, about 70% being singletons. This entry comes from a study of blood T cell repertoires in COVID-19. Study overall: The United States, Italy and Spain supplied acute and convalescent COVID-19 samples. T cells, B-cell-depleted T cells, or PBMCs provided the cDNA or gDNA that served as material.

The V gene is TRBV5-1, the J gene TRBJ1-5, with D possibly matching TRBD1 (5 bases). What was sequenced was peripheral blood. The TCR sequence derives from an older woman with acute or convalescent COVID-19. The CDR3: CASRLGQAGQPQHF. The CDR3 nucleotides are TGCGCCAGCAGGTTGGGGCAGGCGGGACAGCCCCAGCATTTT.